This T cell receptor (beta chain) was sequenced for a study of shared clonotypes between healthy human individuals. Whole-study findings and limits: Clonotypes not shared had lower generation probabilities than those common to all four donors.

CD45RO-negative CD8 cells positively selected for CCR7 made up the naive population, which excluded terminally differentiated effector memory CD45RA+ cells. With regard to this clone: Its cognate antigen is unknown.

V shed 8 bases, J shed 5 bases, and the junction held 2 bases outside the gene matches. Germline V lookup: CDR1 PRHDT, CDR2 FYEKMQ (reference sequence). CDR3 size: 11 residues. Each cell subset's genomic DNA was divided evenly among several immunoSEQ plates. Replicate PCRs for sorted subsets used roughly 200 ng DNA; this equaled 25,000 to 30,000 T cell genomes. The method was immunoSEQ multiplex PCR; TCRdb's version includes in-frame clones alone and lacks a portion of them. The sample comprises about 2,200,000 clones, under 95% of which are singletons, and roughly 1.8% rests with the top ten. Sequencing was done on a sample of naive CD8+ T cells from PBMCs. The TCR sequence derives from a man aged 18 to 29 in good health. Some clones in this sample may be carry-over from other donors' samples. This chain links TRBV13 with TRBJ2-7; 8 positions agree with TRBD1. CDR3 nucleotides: TGTGCCAGCCAGGGGGCCGACGAGCAGTACTTC. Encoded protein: CASQGADEQYF.